This entry lists 19 T cell receptor beta chains sequenced from one sample in a study of shared clonotypes between healthy human individuals. Repertoires were generated with immunoSEQ multiplex PCR, while TCRdb's copy carries only in-frame clones and drops some. The table shows 550,000 to 800,000 clones, with 90% occurring only once. The sample taken for sequencing was memory CD8+ T cells from PBMCs. Indicated subset: CD45RO+ cells pooled with CCR7-negative TemRA cells. Every receptor here comes from a young man in good health. Some clones in this sample may be carry-over from other donors' samples.

This clone has only one observation. The V gene is TRBV11-2, the J gene TRBJ2-1, with 7 positions matching TRBD1. Trimming took 6 bases from V and 8 from J; bases not matched to a gene: 4. The CDR3 contains 12 residues. Germline V gives CDR1 SGHAT, CDR2 FQNNGV. The CDR3 loop reads CASRTGADEQFF. The CDR3 bases are TGTGCCAGCAGAACAGGGGCGGATGAGCAGTTCTTC.

The CDR3 bases are TGTGCCAGCAGCCCCCCGGGCCAGGGGACGATCGCTGAAGCTTTCTTT. This gives the protein CASSPPGQGTIAEAFF. The genes are TRBV9 and TRBJ1-1; weak D call: TRBD1 (6 bases). V lost 4 bases and J 6 bases, leaving 22 bases between the germline ends. Germline V gene sequence: CDR1 SGDLS, CDR2 YYNGEE. The CDR3 consists of 16 residues.

The chain is built from TRBV28 and TRBJ1-5, with D tentatively TRBD1 (5 bases). The CDR3 sequence is 15 residues long. Trimming took off 7 bases at V and 3 bases at J, with 16 bases between the two ends. Looked up from germline, CDR1 is MDHEN and CDR2 is SYDVKM. The CDR3 here is CASTQGAGHNQPQHF. CDR3 DNA: TGTGCCAGCACCCAGGGTGCGGGTCACAATCAGCCCCAGCATTTT. Drawing the rest from reference TRBV28 and TRBJ1-5, the complete variable domain is DVKVTQSSRYLVKRTGEKVFLECVQDMDHENMFWYRQDPGLGLRLIYFSYDVKMKEKGDIPEGYSVSREKKERFSLILESASTNQTSMYLCASTQGAGHNQPQHFGDGTRLSIL.

The chain employs TRBV7-8 and TRBJ2-3; 12 bases are shared with TRBD2. The CDR3 loop spans 16 amino acids. V lost 5 bases to trimming and J lost 6 bases; unmatched junction nucleotides: 9. Per the germline V gene, CDR1 is SGHVS and CDR2 is FQNEAQ. The CDR3 DNA reads TGTGCCAGCAGCAGGGGGACTAGCGGGCCCGGGGATACGCAGTATTTT. Protein sequence: CASSRGTSGPGDTQYF. Full variable domain (missing parts from reference TRBV7-8 and TRBJ2-3): GAGVSQSPRYKVAKRGQDVALRCDPISGHVSLFWYQQALGQGPEFLTYFQNEAQLDKSGLPSDRFFAERPEGSVSTLKIQRTQQEDSAVYLCASSRGTSGPGDTQYFGPGTRLTVL.

This clone was detected only once. The CDR3 DNA reads as TGTGCTAGTGGCCAGACAGGGGTAGGGACTGAAGCTTTCTTT. This codes for CASGQTGVGTEAFF. The chain couples TRBV12-5 to TRBJ1-1, with 8 nucleotides matching TRBD1. Germline loops: CDR1 LGHNT, CDR2 FRNRAP. This CDR3 contains 14 residues. Trimming cost V 6 bases and J 5 bases; bases outside gene matches: 8.

The chain employs TRBV28 and TRBJ2-3, with 10 positions matching TRBD2. From germline, CDR1 is MDHEN and CDR2 SYDVKM. V shed 2 bases, J shed 2 bases, and the junction held 1 base outside the gene matches. The CDR3 length is 15 residues. CDR3 amino acids: CASSLSGRATDTQYF. The CDR3 region has the DNA TGTGCCAGCAGTTTAAGCGGGAGGGCCACAGATACGCAGTATTTT.

The chain has TRBV7-9 and TRBJ2-5; weak D call: TRBD2 (5 bases). The CDR3 totals 14 residues. CDR1 is SEHNR and CDR2 is FQNEAQ in the germline V gene (reference sequence). Trimming took 1 base from V and 3 from J, leaving 9 bases between them. The CDR3 region is CASSLVWREETQYF. CDR3 DNA sequence: TGTGCCAGCAGCTTAGTATGGCGGGAAGAGACCCAGTACTTC.

The V and J genes are TRBV7-8 and TRBJ2-3; 7 bases are a match to TRBD2. This CDR3 has 16 residues. Losses at the gene ends were 5 bases for V and 1 base for J; bases not matched to a gene: 9. Looked up from germline, CDR1 is SGHVS and CDR2 is FQNEAQ. The CDR3 DNA follows: TGTGCCAGCAGCCCCCTAGAGGGAGGGCGCACAGATACGCAGTATTTT. Translated, it gives CASSPLEGGRTDTQYF.

This sequence joins TRBV18 and TRBJ2-5, with 10 bases lining up with TRBD2. The germline V gene has CDR1 KGHSH and CDR2 LQKENI. V lost 3 bases and J lost 2; bases outside the gene matches: 3. The CDR3 sequence is 15 residues long. DNA for the CDR3: TGTGCCAGCTCACCTCCTAGCGGGAGACAAGAGACCCAGTACTTC. It codes for CASSPPSGRQETQYF.

V gene TRBV23-1 combines with J gene TRBJ2-7, with 8 bases identical to TRBD1. TRBV23-1 is annotated as an ORF whose role is uncertain. Trimming took 0 bases from V and 3 from J; bases not matched to a gene: 7. This CDR3 region has 16 residues. The CDR3 DNA sequence: TGCGCCAGCAGTCAATCGGCCCAGGGGGCCAACTACGAGCAGTACTTC. This translates into CASSQSAQGANYEQYF.

The rearrangement links TRBV7-6 to TRBJ1-6, with D perhaps matching TRBD1 (5 bases). There are 16 residues in the CDR3. Germline values: CDR1 SGHVS, CDR2 FNYEAQ. The V end was cut by 4 bases, the J end by 9 bases, with 19 bases between. The CDR3 loop is CASSSGLRFDGSPLHF. The CDR3 DNA is TGTGCCAGCAGCTCAGGGCTACGGTTCGACGGTTCACCCCTCCACTTT.

The chain has TRBV9 and TRBJ2-7; TRBD1 or TRBD2 may be the D gene (5 bases each). The CDR3 runs to 13 residues. Germline-derived CDR1 and CDR2 are SGDLS and YYNGEE. Trimming took off 5 bases at V and 2 bases at J, with 11 bases between the two ends. CDR3 nucleotides: TGTGCCAGCAGTTCAGGGAGTCCCTACGAGCAGTACTTC. Protein sequence: CASSSGSPYEQYF.

This chain joins TRBV7-2 and TRBJ2-7; no clear D gene. Germline values: CDR1 SGHTA, CDR2 FQGNSA. CDR3 length equals 15 residues. The V end was cut by 1 base, the J end by 3 bases, with 13 bases between. CDR3: CASSLVQRRIYEQYF. The CDR3 nucleotides read TGTGCCAGCAGCTTAGTTCAACGTCGTATCTACGAGCAGTACTTC. Complete variable domain (other parts from reference TRBV7-2 and TRBJ2-7): GAGVSQSPSNKVTEKGKDVELRCDPISGHTALYWYRQSLGQGLEFLIYFQGNSAPDKSGLPSDRFSAERTGGSVSTLTIQRTQQEDSAVYLCASSLVQRRIYEQYFGPGTRLTVT.

The rearrangement links TRBV7-6 to TRBJ1-1; 9 nucleotides agree with TRBD1. Germline CDR1 reads SGHVS; CDR2 reads FNYEAQ. With 5 bases clipped from V and 3 bases from J, the junction kept 4 bases outside the gene matches. The CDR3 consists of 14 residues. The CDR3 nucleotides are TGTGCCAGCAGCACGACAGGGGGGGACACTGAAGCTTTCTTT. This sequence encodes CASSTTGGDTEAFF.

V usage is TRBV6-6 and J usage is TRBJ2-7; D might be TRBD2 (6 bases). The CDR3 has 14 amino acids. Germline V gene lookup returns CDR1 MNHNY and CDR2 SVGAGI (reference sequence). V shed 2 bases and J shed 4 bases, with 12 bases lying between them. The CDR3 loop is CASSYAGFDYEQYF. CDR3 DNA: TGTGCCAGCAGTTACGCGGGGTTCGATTACGAGCAGTACTTC.

The chain uses TRBV28 and TRBJ2-1; D is undetermined. Trimming cost V 4 bases and J 2 bases, with 9 bases left between them. This CDR3 comprises 14 residues. Germline assignment: CDR1 MDHEN and CDR2 SYDVKM. CDR3 nucleotides: TGTGCCAGCAGTTGGGCAGACGCCTACAATGAGCAGTTCTTC. Encoded protein: CASSWADAYNEQFF.

V gene TRBV29-1 combines with J gene TRBJ2-5, with a possible D match to TRBD1 (5 bases). The DNA end is more similar to TRBJ2-7, so the J call may be wrong. The CDR3 is 12 amino acids. CDR1 is SQVTM and CDR2 is ANQGSEA in the germline V gene. CDR3 amino acids: CSGQSSSYEQYF. The CDR3 DNA follows: TGCAGCGGACAGTCCAGCTCCTACGAGCAGTACTTC.

This clone was counted a single time. Additional DNA sequences in this sample encode the identical CDR3. The chain joins TRBV27 to TRBJ2-1; 7 bases fit TRBD2. The J segment lost 2 bases and the V segment lost 2 bases, leaving 3 bases of the junction unmatched. The CDR3 is 15 amino acids. Germline assignment: CDR1 MNHEY and CDR2 SMNVEV (reference sequence). DNA of the CDR3: TGTGCCAGCAGTTTAGGCGGGAGCGCCTACAATGAGCAGTTCTTC. This gives the protein CASSLGGSAYNEQFF.

The chain carries TRBV27 and TRBJ1-5; 9 nucleotides line up with TRBD1. CDR3 size: 15 residues. Germline-derived CDR1 and CDR2 are MNHEY and SMNVEV (reference sequence). V gave up 5 bases and J gave up 3 bases; unmatched junction bases: 5. The CDR3 DNA follows: TGTGCCAGCAGTGTGGGACAGGGAAACAATCAGCCCCAGCATTTT. As protein: CASSVGQGNNQPQHF.